Below are 21 T cell receptor beta chains sequenced from a single sample in a study of spatial heterogeneity in lung cancer (dated by TCRdb to 2018 to 2020). The sample's time point, from its label and the paper: blood at routine non-recurrence follow-up after resection. Library generation was performed with 5' RACE. Sequenced using a NextSeq 500. TCRdb passed the public sequencing reads through fastp at Q25 and MiXCR, retaining productive beta sequences. Each entry merges the rows of one CDR3 protein and shows their most common DNA and genes. In this sample the table shows about 20,000 distinct CDR3 sequences, about 9% of which occur a single time. About 40% of the sample rests with the top ten. Sample: PBMCs, taken at follow-up. The receptors were gathered from a female donor with early-stage non-small cell lung cancer.

This clonotype has more than one count but fewer than ten. The rearrangement links TRBV6-1 to TRBJ2-7; 8 positions match TRBD1. The trim removed 7 bases at V and 2 bases at J, leaving 4 bases unmatched. The CDR3 has 13 residues. CDR1 is MNHNS, CDR2 SASEGT, per germline. As DNA, the CDR3 is TGTGCCAGCACCGACAGGGGCACCTACGAGCAGTACTTC. The encoded protein is CASTDRGTYEQYF.

The sample holds many counts of this clonotype. The chain has TRBV7-2 and TRBJ1-3; perhaps TRBD1 as D (5 bases). There are 14 residues in the CDR3. V gave up 2 bases and J gave up 4 bases, with 9 bases separating them. The germline V gene encodes CDR1 SGHTA and CDR2 FQGNSA. The CDR3 DNA is TGTGCCAGCAGCTTATCAGGGCCAGGAAACACCATATATTTT. As protein: CASSLSGPGNTIYF.

This clonotype was found many times. The chain employs TRBV3-1 and TRBJ1-5; D possibly corresponds to TRBD1 (5 bases). The CDR3 is 17 amino acids. V lost 2 bases, J lost 6 bases, and 20 bases lay in between. The V gene's germline CDR1 is LGHDT and CDR2 YNNKEL (reference sequence). CDR3 sequence: CASSQRGVRSFGQPQHF. CDR3 in DNA: TGTGCCAGCAGCCAAAGAGGGGTTAGATCGTTTGGTCAGCCCCAGCATTTT.

The chain's CDR3 is CASSFGSTYEQYF. CDR3 coding DNA: TGTGCCAGCAGTTTCGGATCCACCTACGAGCAGTACTTC. V usage is TRBV12-3 or TRBV12-4 and J usage is TRBJ2-7; D not resolved. There are 13 residues in the CDR3. Trimming removed 3 bases at V and 2 bases at J, with 8 bases between.

This clonotype was observed many times. The chain employs TRBV10-2 and TRBJ2-2; the match to TRBD2 covers 16 bases. Trimming took 5 bases from V and 6 from J; bases not matched to a gene: 15. CDR3 size: 20 residues. Germline V gene sequence: CDR1 WSHSY, CDR2 SAAADI. The CDR3 DNA reads as TGCGCCAGCAGTCACCGCGGGGGACTAGCGGGAGGGCCCCGATCCGGGGAGCTGTTTTTT. Its translation: CASSHRGGLAGGPRSGELFF.

Many counts were recorded for this clonotype. This rearrangement joins TRBV28 to TRBJ1-1; possibly TRBD1 for D (5 bases). CDR3 length equals 15 residues. The germline V gene has CDR1 MDHEN and CDR2 SYDVKM. Trimming left V 2 bases short and J 1 base short, with 11 bases between. The CDR3 reads CASSLIGGTNTEAFF. Here the CDR3 DNA reads TGTGCCAGCAGTTTAATCGGGGGTACGAACACTGAAGCTTTCTTT.

This clonotype has more than one count but fewer than ten. The V gene is TRBV2, the J gene TRBJ2-7, with 7 bases fitting TRBD1. The germline V gene encodes CDR1 SNHLY and CDR2 FYNNEI. This CDR3 region has 14 residues. Germline trimming cut 8 bases from V and 0 bases from J; bases unmatched to any gene: 7. DNA for the CDR3: TGTGCCAGCGTGGGGACAGCCGTCTCCTACGAGCAGTACTTC. Translation gives CASVGTAVSYEQYF. Full variable domain (outside the CDR3, taken from reference TRBV2 and TRBJ2-7): EPEVTQTPSHQVTQMGQEVILRCVPISNHLYFYWYRQILGQKVEFLVSFYNNEISEKSEIFDDQFSVERPDGSNFTLKIRSTKLEDSAMYFCASVGTAVSYEQYFGPGTRLTVT.

This clonotype was counted at least ten times. The CDR3 DNA reads as TGCAGCGTCGCAAGAAACTACAATGAGCAGTTCTTC. Amino acid sequence: CSVARNYNEQFF. The chain employs TRBV29-1 and TRBJ2-1, with D uncertain. The CDR3 is made up of 12 amino acids. Germline lookup yields CDR1 SQVTM and CDR2 ANQGSEA. V lost 6 bases to trimming and J lost 3 bases, with 9 bases between them.

Ten or more counts support this clonotype. The chain joins TRBV30 to TRBJ2-7; D remains unclear. The CDR3 has 14 residues. Looked up from germline, CDR1 is GTSNPN and CDR2 is SVGIG (reference sequence). V was pared by 5 bases and J by 4 bases, with 18 bases between. CDR3 region: CAWEDARASYEQYF. CDR3 nucleotides: TGTGCCTGGGAGGACGCTAGGGCGTCTTACGAGCAGTACTTC.

This clonotype ranks as medium-sized. The V gene is TRBV6-5, the J gene TRBJ2-3, with a possible D match to TRBD2 (6 bases). CDR3 length: 15 amino acids. With 5 bases removed from V and 6 bases from J, the gap between germline ends came to 18 bases. The germline V gene encodes CDR1 MNHEY and CDR2 SVGAGI. DNA of the CDR3: TGTGCCAGCAGTAGAACCGCCTCGAGCGGGGATACGCAGTATTTT. It translates to CASSRTASSGDTQYF.

Within the sample, this clonotype is medium-sized. This sequence joins TRBV3-1 and TRBJ2-1, with 8 bases identical to TRBD2. CDR1 is LGHDT and CDR2 is YNNKEL in the germline V gene (reference sequence). With 4 bases clipped from V and 1 base from J, the junction kept 9 bases outside the gene matches. The CDR3 loop spans 17 amino acids. CDR3 amino acids: CASSLLVGGGSYNEQFF. The CDR3, as DNA: TGTGCCAGCAGCCTCCTCGTGGGCGGGGGGTCCTACAATGAGCAGTTCTTC.

CDR3 in DNA: TGTGCCAGTAGAGCCCTGGGGGATATTAATGAGCAGTTCTTC. This gives the protein CASRALGDINEQFF. The chain couples TRBV19 to TRBJ2-1; D possibly matches TRBD1 or TRBD2 (5 bases each). The CDR3 spans 14 residues. The V end lost 6 bases, the J end lost 7 bases, and 16 bases lay between the germline ends. Germline lookup yields CDR1 LNHDA and CDR2 SQIVND (reference sequence).

This clonotype was counted many times. This rearrangement joins TRBV24-1 to TRBJ2-3; D remains unclear. The CDR3 sequence is 14 residues long. V was clipped by 6 bases and J by 1 base, with 10 bases between them. Germline V CDR1 and CDR2: KGHDR, SFDVKD. CDR3 sequence reads: CATSPFQGTDTQYF. Written as DNA, the CDR3 is TGTGCCACCAGTCCCTTCCAGGGCACAGATACGCAGTATTTT.

This clonotype has ten or more counts. V usage is TRBV13 and J usage is TRBJ2-7, with 11 bases aligning to TRBD1. The CDR3 is 15 amino acids. V lost 2 bases to trimming and J lost 2 bases; unmatched junction nucleotides: 2. Germline-derived CDR1 and CDR2 are PRHDT and FYEKMQ (reference sequence). CDR3 nucleotide sequence: TGTGCCAGCAGCTTACCGGACAGGGGGCCCTACGAGCAGTACTTC. Translated: CASSLPDRGPYEQYF. The full variable domain, in which reference TRBV13 and TRBJ2-7 provide the parts outside the CDR3, is AAGVIQSPRHLIKEKRETATLKCYPIPRHDTVYWYQQGPGQDPQFLISFYEKMQSDKGSIPDRFSAQQFSDYHSELNMSSLELGDSALYFCASSLPDRGPYEQYFGPGTRLTVT.

This clonotype was detected ten times or more. The chain links TRBV20-1 to TRBJ1-3, with 8 positions matching TRBD1. The CDR3 is 15 residues long. Trimming took 1 base from V and 2 from J; bases not matched to a gene: 4. CDR1 is DFQATT and CDR2 is SNEGSKA in the germline V gene (reference sequence). This chain's CDR3 is CSARAGGNAGNTIYF. DNA of the CDR3: TGCAGTGCTAGAGCAGGGGGCAATGCTGGAAACACCATATATTTT.

A word on this clonotype: Germline is not matched at one junction end, which may reflect a read error. The rearrangement uses TRBV5-6 and TRBJ2-6; TRBD1 or TRBD2 may be the D gene (5 bases each). CDR1 is SGHDT, CDR2 YYEEEE, per germline. The CDR3 sequence is 14 residues long. The CDR3 sequence: CASSLEVGVNVLTF. The CDR3 nucleotides read TGTGCCAGCAGCCTGGAGGTAGGGGTCAACGTCCTGACTTTC.

Many counts were recorded for this clonotype. The chain's CDR3 is CASSQSPGGRSEKLFF. Here the CDR3 DNA reads TGCGCCAGCAGCCAAAGCCCCGGGGGAAGGTCGGAAAAACTGTTTTTT. The rearrangement joins TRBV4-1 to TRBJ1-4, with D possibly matching TRBD1 (5 bases). CDR1 MGHRA and CDR2 YSYEKL come from the germline V gene. The CDR3 extends over 16 amino acids. V was shortened by 2 bases and J by 8 bases, with 18 bases between the two germline ends.

This clonotype was detected many times. The chain carries TRBV6-5 and TRBJ1-1; 10 nucleotides line up with TRBD1. This CDR3 is built from 17 residues. The J segment lost 4 bases and the V segment lost 5 bases, leaving 13 bases of the junction unmatched. Germline CDR1 MNHEY, CDR2 SVGAGI. The CDR3 coding sequence is TGTGCCAGCAGTGGGGCCGGGAGGACAGGGGGGGCCACTGAAGCTTTCTTT. Protein: CASSGAGRTGGATEAFF.

This clonotype was recorded many times. The J gene is TRBJ1-1, the V gene TRBV6-4; TRBD1 is a possible D gene (6 bases). The V end lost 3 bases, the J end lost 3 bases, and 8 bases lay between the germline ends. Germline assignment: CDR1 MRHNA and CDR2 SNTAGT. This CDR3 has 13 amino acids. CDR3 sequence: CASSEGADTEAFF. The CDR3 nucleotides are TGTGCCAGCAGTGAGGGGGCCGACACTGAAGCTTTCTTT.

This clonotype was recorded at least ten times. The CDR3 is CASSLVSGDNQPQHF. As DNA, the CDR3 is TGTGCCAGCAGCTTAGTCTCCGGGGACAATCAGCCCCAGCATTTT. V and J are TRBV7-2 and TRBJ1-5; D is ambiguous. CDR1 and CDR2 (germline): SGHTA, FQGNSA. The CDR3 has 15 residues. V was pared by 1 base and J by 3 bases, with 10 bases between.

The sample holds many counts of this clonotype. This chain uses TRBV7-9 with TRBJ2-1; no clear D. This CDR3 region has 16 residues. Germline CDR1 and CDR2: SEHNR and FQNEAQ (reference sequence). Trimming stripped 3 bases from V and 1 base from J, with 13 bases between. The CDR3 nucleotides are TGTGCCAGCAGCTTTAGTCCTCAAGCATCCTACAATGAGCAGTTCTTC. The encoded protein is CASSFSPQASYNEQFF.